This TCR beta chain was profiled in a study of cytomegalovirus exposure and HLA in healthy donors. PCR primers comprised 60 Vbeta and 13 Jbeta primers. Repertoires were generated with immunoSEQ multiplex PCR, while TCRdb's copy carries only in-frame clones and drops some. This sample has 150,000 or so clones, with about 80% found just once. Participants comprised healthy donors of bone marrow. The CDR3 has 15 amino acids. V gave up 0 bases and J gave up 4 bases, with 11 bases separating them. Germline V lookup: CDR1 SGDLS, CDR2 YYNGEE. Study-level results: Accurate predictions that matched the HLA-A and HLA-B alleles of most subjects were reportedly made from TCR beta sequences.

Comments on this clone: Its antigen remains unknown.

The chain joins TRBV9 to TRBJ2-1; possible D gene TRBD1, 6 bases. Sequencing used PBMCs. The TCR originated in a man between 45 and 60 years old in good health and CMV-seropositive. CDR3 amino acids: CASSVEGVPYNEQFF. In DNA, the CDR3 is TGTGCCAGCAGCGTAGAGGGGGTTCCGTACAATGAGCAGTTCTTC.